The 24 T cell receptor beta chains reported below all come from one sample, sequenced in a study of CD8 T cells in ankylosing spondylitis. TCRdb redid the calling of the 5' RACE reads with MiXCR, one entry per CDR3 protein. The sample consists of 350,000 to 550,000 distinct CDR3 sequences, 26% of them appearing once. These receptors are not linked to any known antigen. Whole-study findings and limits: Ankylosing spondylitis blood appeared to be characterized by a TCR beta motif of several highly homologous variants.

Sequencing was done on a sample of blood, either unsorted or a sorted T cell fraction (not recorded which). These receptors all come from a male donor with ankylosing spondylitis.

J is TRBJ2-4 and V is TRBV12-3 or TRBV12-4; D gene ambiguous. The V end was cut by 3 bases, the J end by 10 bases, with 16 bases between. The CDR3 contains 14 residues. DNA of the CDR3: TGTGCCAGCAGTTTCTCACAGTCACAATTTATTCAGTACTTC. Translation gives CASSFSQSQFIQYF.

This clonotype has a handful of counts. The chain combines TRBV5-1 with TRBJ2-2, with a tentative D call TRBD1 (7 bases). CDR1 and CDR2 from the germline V gene are SGHRS and YFSETQ. The CDR3 runs to 16 residues. Trimming pared 4 bases from V and 4 bases from J, leaving 17 bases between. For the CDR3, the DNA is TGCGCCAGCAGCCCGACAGGGTCCGGGGGCACCGGGGAGCTGTTTTTT. Its translation is CASSPTGSGGTGELFF.

The J gene is TRBJ2-5, the V gene TRBV3-1; 11 bases are shared with TRBD2. CDR3 length equals 16 residues. After removal of 2 bases from V and 4 bases from J, the junction contained 6 bases not matched to a gene. Per the germline V gene, CDR1 is LGHDT and CDR2 is YNNKEL (reference sequence). The CDR3 spells CASSQNGLAGGETQYF. The CDR3 nucleotides are TGTGCCAGCAGCCAAAACGGGCTAGCGGGAGGAGAGACCCAGTACTTC.

Only a few counts were recorded for this clonotype. CDR3 sequence (DNA): TGCAGTGCTAGAGCCAGCGGGGAGGGCACTGAAGCTTTCTTT. This codes for CSARASGEGTEAFF. The rearrangement joins TRBV20-1 to TRBJ1-1; D is ambiguous. The CDR3 extends over 14 amino acids. With 1 base removed from V and 4 bases from J, the gap between germline ends came to 13 bases. Germline assignment: CDR1 DFQATT and CDR2 SNEGSKA (reference sequence).

This clonotype was observed a few times. The V and J genes are TRBV12-3 or TRBV12-4 and TRBJ2-1; a weak D match, TRBD2 (6 bases). Trimming stripped 1 base from V and 3 bases from J, with 7 bases between. This CDR3 is 14 amino acids long. In DNA form, the CDR3 reads TGTGCCAGCAGTTTAGAGACTAGCTACAATGAGCAGTTCTTC. This gives the protein CASSLETSYNEQFF.

The chain is built from TRBV24-1 and TRBJ2-3; 7 positions match TRBD2. There are 19 residues in the CDR3. With 5 bases clipped from V and 0 bases from J, the junction kept 16 bases outside the gene matches. Germline V CDR1 and CDR2: KGHDR, SFDVKD. The CDR3 protein is CATSGAGQISGPSTDTQYF. The CDR3 bases are TGTGCCACCAGTGGGGCAGGGCAAATTAGCGGGCCGAGCACAGATACGCAGTATTTT.

The rearrangement joins TRBV29-1 to TRBJ1-1; TRBD1 agrees at 8 bases. Germline-derived CDR1 and CDR2 are SQVTM and ANQGSEA. V lost 5 bases, J lost 6 bases, and 5 bases stayed unmatched. There are 12 residues in the CDR3. CDR3 region: CSVIRDRPEAFF. For the CDR3, the DNA is TGCAGCGTTATCCGGGACAGGCCTGAAGCTTTCTTT. Using reference TRBV29-1 and TRBJ1-1 for the parts outside the CDR3, the full variable domain is SAVISQKPSRDICQRGTSLTIQCQVDSQVTMMFWYRQQPGQSLTLIATANQGSEATYESGFVIDKFPISRPNLTFSTLTVSNMSPEDSSIYLCSVIRDRPEAFFGQGTRLTVV.

The chain couples TRBV2 to TRBJ2-3; D not certain. The CDR3 has 14 residues. CDR1 and CDR2 from the germline V gene are SNHLY and FYNNEI. The V end was cut by 3 bases, the J end by 8 bases, with 15 bases between. The CDR3 DNA reads as TGTGCCAGCAGTGACAGGCTGGCAGATCTTACGCAGTATTTT. Residues: CASSDRLADLTQYF.

This clonotype was counted ten times or more. This CDR3 reads CASGLVGTDTQYF. The CDR3 coding sequence is TGTGCTAGTGGTTTGGTGGGCACAGATACGCAGTATTTT. V gene TRBV12-5 combines with J gene TRBJ2-3; D unclear. Germline CDR1 reads LGHNT; CDR2 reads FRNRAP. This CDR3 has 13 amino acids. With 0 bases removed from V and 1 base from J, the gap between germline ends came to 2 bases.

This clonotype was counted only a few times. This sequence joins TRBV7-8 and TRBJ2-5; 9 bases match TRBD2. CDR3 length: 17 residues. After removal of 0 bases from V and 5 bases from J, the junction contained 10 bases not matched to a gene. The germline gives CDR1 SGHVS, CDR2 FQNEAQ. The CDR3: CASSLALLGLAAETQYF. The CDR3 region has the DNA TGTGCCAGCAGCTTAGCCCTCTTGGGACTAGCTGCGGAGACCCAGTACTTC.

This clonotype was recorded only once. A read error may produce the germline difference seen at one junction end. V is TRBV20-1 and J is TRBJ2-2; D remains unclear. CDR1 is DFQATT, CDR2 SNEGSKA, per germline (reference sequence). The CDR3 is 16 residues long. The CDR3 coding sequence is TGCTGTGCTAGGGATTTGATGTTCGGGTATACCGGGGAGCTGTTTTTT. Protein: CCARDLMFGYTGELFF.

This chain joins TRBV5-5 and TRBJ2-6, with a weak D call TRBD1 (6 bases). V was trimmed by 4 bases and J by 0 bases, leaving 14 bases between them. CDR1 is SGHKS, CDR2 YYEKEE, per germline (reference sequence). This CDR3 is 17 amino acids long. CDR3 amino acids: CASSPHTGLSGANVLTF. The DNA for the CDR3 is TGTGCCAGCAGCCCGCACACAGGGCTCTCTGGGGCCAACGTCCTGACTTTC.

This chain uses TRBV3-1 with TRBJ2-1, with TRBD2 identical over 7 bases. Per germline, CDR1 LGHDT and CDR2 YNNKEL (reference sequence). This CDR3 is built from 14 residues. Unmatched junction bases numbered 3, after V lost 0 bases and J lost 7 bases. The CDR3 protein is CASSQEGAGNEQFF. DNA of the CDR3: TGTGCCAGCAGCCAAGAGGGAGCGGGAAATGAGCAGTTCTTC.

The chain carries TRBV20-1 and TRBJ2-3; D gene ambiguous. The V end lost 3 bases, the J end lost 5 bases, and 6 bases lay between the germline ends. The CDR3 spans 11 residues. CDR1 and CDR2 from the germline V gene are DFQATT and SNEGSKA (reference sequence). The CDR3 protein is CSARGLDTQYF. CDR3 DNA: TGCAGTGCTAGGGGTCTAGATACGCAGTATTTT.

This clonotype turned up a few times. This rearrangement joins TRBV18 to TRBJ2-1; possibly TRBD1 for D (6 bases). V gave up 0 bases and J gave up 8 bases, with 14 bases separating them. The CDR3 has 15 amino acids. The germline V gene has CDR1 KGHSH and CDR2 LQKENI. The CDR3 loop is CASSPPVQGLDEQFF. The CDR3 DNA sequence: TGTGCCAGCTCACCACCGGTCCAGGGGCTCGATGAGCAGTTCTTC.

The chain links TRBV7-9 to TRBJ2-1, with a weak D call TRBD2 (6 bases). Germline CDR1 is SEHNR and CDR2 is FQNEAQ (reference sequence). The CDR3 consists of 16 residues. V was trimmed by 8 bases and J by 0 bases, leaving 17 bases between them. The CDR3 region is CASCPGTSSSYNEQFF. The CDR3 DNA is TGTGCCAGCTGTCCCGGGACTTCTAGCTCCTACAATGAGCAGTTCTTC.

The chain joins TRBV5-1 to TRBJ2-5, with 7 bases aligning to TRBD2. The germline V gene has CDR1 SGHRS and CDR2 YFSETQ. The CDR3 runs to 14 residues. V shed 4 bases and J 2 bases; nucleotides not matched to a gene: 5. CDR3 loop: CASSQTSAQETQYF. Written as DNA, the CDR3 is TGCGCCAGCAGCCAAACTAGCGCGCAAGAGACCCAGTACTTC.

V gene TRBV7-2 combines with J gene TRBJ1-5, with 8 positions matching TRBD1. Germline CDR1 SGHTA, CDR2 FQGNSA. Trimming removed 5 bases from V and 6 bases from J; junction bases left unmatched: 6. This CDR3 region has 14 residues. CDR3 nucleotides: TGTGCCAGCAGCATTGACAGGGGTACTCAGCCCCAGCATTTT. Its protein product is CASSIDRGTQPQHF. Using reference TRBV7-2 and TRBJ1-5 for the parts outside the CDR3, the full variable domain is GAGVSQSPSNKVTEKGKDVELRCDPISGHTALYWYRQSLGQGLEFLIYFQGNSAPDKSGLPSDRFSAERTGGSVSTLTIQRTQQEDSAVYLCASSIDRGTQPQHFGDGTRLSIL.

This clonotype was recorded a few times. The chain employs TRBV6-1 and TRBJ1-5; D remains ambiguous. The CDR3 has 15 residues. Trimming stripped 0 bases from V and 8 bases from J, with 14 bases between. Germline V gene sequence: CDR1 MNHNS, CDR2 SASEGT. CDR3 coding DNA: TGTGCCAGCAGTGAAGCATCCGGGCTGCCGGAGCCCCAGCATTTT. As protein: CASSEASGLPEPQHF.

In this sample, this clonotype turned up a few times. The J gene is TRBJ2-1, the V gene TRBV20-1, with no clear D. The CDR3 contains 13 residues. CDR1 is DFQATT, CDR2 SNEGSKA, per germline (reference sequence). Trimming shortened V by 7 bases and J by 0 bases, and 10 bases separated the two germline ends. The CDR3: CSGAMSSYNEQFF. CDR3 DNA: TGCAGTGGGGCGATGAGCTCCTACAATGAGCAGTTCTTC.

The V gene is TRBV11-3, the J gene TRBJ2-1; D possibly corresponds to TRBD1 (6 bases). Trimming left V 6 bases short and J 7 bases short, with 16 bases between. Germline V lookup: CDR1 SGHNT, CDR2 YENEEA. The CDR3 runs to 14 residues. CDR3 protein: CASSSQGSGNEQFF. The DNA of the CDR3 is TGTGCCAGCAGTTCACAGGGATCGGGAAATGAGCAGTTCTTC.

The genes are TRBV11-2 and TRBJ2-3; possibly TRBD2 for D (5 bases). Trimming removed 6 bases from V and 8 bases from J, with 15 bases in between. Germline assignment: CDR1 SGHAT and CDR2 FQNNGV. The CDR3 runs to 13 residues. The CDR3 reads CASRGIARSTQYF. CDR3 nucleotides: TGTGCCAGCAGAGGGATAGCGAGGTCTACGCAGTATTTT.

The V call is TRBV20-1, the J call TRBJ2-7; a weak D match, TRBD2 (5 bases). The CDR3 is made up of 12 amino acids. Trimming removed 6 bases at V and 0 bases at J, with 9 bases between. The germline CDR1 and CDR2 sequences are DFQATT and SNEGSKA (reference sequence). As DNA, the CDR3 is TGCAGTGCAACTCGGGGCTCCTACGAGCAGTACTTC. Translated: CSATRGSYEQYF.

The CDR3 loop is CASSLVAAMATQYF. For the CDR3, the DNA is TGTGCCAGCAGCTTAGTAGCCGCTATGGCGACCCAGTACTTC. The rearrangement links TRBV11-3 to TRBJ2-5; no definite D call. CDR3 length: 14 residues. Germline values: CDR1 SGHNT, CDR2 YENEEA. Trimming took off 1 base at V and 7 bases at J, with 13 bases between the two ends.